This TCR beta chain stems from a study of CD4 T cells in relation to SARS-CoV-2 and coronaviruses. Here immunoSEQ multiplex PCR was the method, and the copy in TCRdb shows in-frame clones only, minus some. The sample has roughly 68,000 clones; roughly 93% are singletons. Before the COVID-19 pandemic, during about 2010-2018, CD4+ T cells were taken from unexposed donors. The CDR3 is 13 amino acids. Germline loops: CDR1 KGHSH, CDR2 LQKENI. V shed 0 bases and J shed 7 bases, with 7 bases lying between them. Sequenced input: naive CD4+ T cells from PBMCs. As for subset: naive CD4+ T cells isolated by negative enrichment. The receptor comes from a human donor in good health. The chain employs TRBV18 and TRBJ2-4, with unresolved D. The CDR3 DNA follows: TGTGCCAGCTCACCACCGGGGTGGAACATTCAGTACTTC. Encoded protein: CASSPPGWNIQYF.